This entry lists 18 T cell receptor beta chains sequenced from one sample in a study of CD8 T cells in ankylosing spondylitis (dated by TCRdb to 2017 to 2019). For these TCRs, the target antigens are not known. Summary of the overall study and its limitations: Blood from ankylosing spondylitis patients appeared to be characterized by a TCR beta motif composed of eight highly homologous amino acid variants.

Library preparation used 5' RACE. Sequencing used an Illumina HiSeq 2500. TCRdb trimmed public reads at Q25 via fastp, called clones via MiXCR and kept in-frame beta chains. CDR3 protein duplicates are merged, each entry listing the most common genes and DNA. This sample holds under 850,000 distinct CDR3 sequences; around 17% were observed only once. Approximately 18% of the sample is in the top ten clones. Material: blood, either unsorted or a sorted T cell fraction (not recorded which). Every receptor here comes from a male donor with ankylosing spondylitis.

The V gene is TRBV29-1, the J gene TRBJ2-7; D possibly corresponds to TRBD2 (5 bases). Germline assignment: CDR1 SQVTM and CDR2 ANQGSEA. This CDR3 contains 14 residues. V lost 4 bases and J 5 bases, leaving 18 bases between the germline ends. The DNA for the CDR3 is TGCAGCGTTGGAGAGCGGCCACCCTACAACGAGCAGTACTTC. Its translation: CSVGERPPYNEQYF.

In nucleotides, the CDR3 is TGCGCCAGCAGCAAGGACAGGCTGGAGGAGACCCAGTACTTC. Translating gives CASSKDRLEETQYF. J is TRBJ2-5 and V is TRBV5-1; TRBD1 agrees at 7 bases. The CDR3 spans 14 residues. Unmatched junction bases numbered 8, after V lost 4 bases and J lost 5 bases. The germline V gene has CDR1 SGHRS and CDR2 YFSETQ. The complete variable domain, with remaining parts taken from reference TRBV5-1 and TRBJ2-5, reads KAGVTQTPRYLIKTRGQQVTLSCSPISGHRSVSWYQQTPGQGLQFLFEYFSETQRNKGNFPGRFSGRQFSNSRSEMNVSTLELGDSALYLCASSKDRLEETQYFGPGTRLLVL.

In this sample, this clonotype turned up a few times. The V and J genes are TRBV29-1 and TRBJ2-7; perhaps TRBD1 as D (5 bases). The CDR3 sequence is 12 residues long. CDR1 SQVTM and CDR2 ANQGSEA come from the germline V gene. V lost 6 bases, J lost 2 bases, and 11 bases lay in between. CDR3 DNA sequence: TGCAGCGTGGAACAGGTCACCTACGAGCAGTACTTC. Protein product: CSVEQVTYEQYF.

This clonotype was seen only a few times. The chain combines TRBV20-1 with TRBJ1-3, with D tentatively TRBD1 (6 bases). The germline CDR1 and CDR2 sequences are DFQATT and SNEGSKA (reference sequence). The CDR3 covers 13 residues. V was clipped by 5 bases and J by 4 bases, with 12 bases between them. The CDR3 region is CSADDRRGNTIYF. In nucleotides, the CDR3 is TGCAGTGCTGACGACAGGCGAGGAAACACCATATATTTT.

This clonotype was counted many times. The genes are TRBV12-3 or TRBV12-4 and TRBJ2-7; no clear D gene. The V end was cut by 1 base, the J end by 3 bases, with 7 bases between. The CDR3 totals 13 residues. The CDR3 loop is CASSLGHLYEQYF. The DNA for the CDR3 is TGTGCCAGCAGTTTAGGTCACCTCTACGAGCAGTACTTC.

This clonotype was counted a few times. CDR3 loop: CASKVLAGGLYNEQFF. Here the CDR3 DNA reads TGCGCCAGCAAAGTGTTAGCGGGGGGTCTCTACAATGAGCAGTTCTTC. The chain carries TRBV10-2 and TRBJ2-1, with 10 bases identical to TRBD2. Germline-derived CDR1 and CDR2 are WSHSY and SAAADI. The J segment lost 3 bases and the V segment lost 7 bases, leaving 9 bases of the junction unmatched. The CDR3 consists of 16 residues.

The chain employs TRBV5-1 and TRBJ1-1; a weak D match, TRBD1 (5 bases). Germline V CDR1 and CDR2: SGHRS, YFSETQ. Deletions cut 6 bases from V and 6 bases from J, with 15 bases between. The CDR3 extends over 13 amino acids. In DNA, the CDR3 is TGCGCCAGCACCCCGGGGGAACGGGCTGAAGCTTTCTTT. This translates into CASTPGERAEAFF.

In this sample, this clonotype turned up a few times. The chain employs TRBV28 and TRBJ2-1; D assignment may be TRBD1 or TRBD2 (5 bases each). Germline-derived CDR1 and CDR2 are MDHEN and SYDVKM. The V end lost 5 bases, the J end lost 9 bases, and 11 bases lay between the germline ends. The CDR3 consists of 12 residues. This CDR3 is CASSPGAIEQFF. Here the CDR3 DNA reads TGTGCCAGCAGTCCCGGGGCCATTGAGCAGTTCTTC.

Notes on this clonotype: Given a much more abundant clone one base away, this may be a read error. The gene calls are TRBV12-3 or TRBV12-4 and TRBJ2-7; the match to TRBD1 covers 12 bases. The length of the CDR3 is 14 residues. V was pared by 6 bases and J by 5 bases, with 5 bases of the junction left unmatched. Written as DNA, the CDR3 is TGTGCCAGCAGCCTGGGACAGGGGGCCGACGAGCAGTACTTC. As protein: CASSLGQGADEQYF.

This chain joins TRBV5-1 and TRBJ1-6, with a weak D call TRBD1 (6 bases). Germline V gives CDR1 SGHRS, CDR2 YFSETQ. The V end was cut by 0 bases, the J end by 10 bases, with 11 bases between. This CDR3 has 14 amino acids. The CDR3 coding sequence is TGCGCCAGCAGCTTGGCAGGGGTGGAATCACCCCTCCACTTT. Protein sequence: CASSLAGVESPLHF.

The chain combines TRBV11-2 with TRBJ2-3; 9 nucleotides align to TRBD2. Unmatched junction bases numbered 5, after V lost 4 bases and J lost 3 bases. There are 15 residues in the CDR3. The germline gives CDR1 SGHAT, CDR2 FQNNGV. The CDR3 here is CASSSLAGKTDTQYF. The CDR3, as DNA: TGTGCCAGCAGCTCGCTAGCGGGGAAGACAGATACGCAGTATTTT.

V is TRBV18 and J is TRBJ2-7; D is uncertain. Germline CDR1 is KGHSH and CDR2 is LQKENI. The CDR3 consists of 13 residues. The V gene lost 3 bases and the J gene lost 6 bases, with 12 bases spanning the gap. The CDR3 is CASSPQNGLEQYF. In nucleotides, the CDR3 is TGTGCCAGCTCACCCCAAAACGGCCTCGAGCAGTACTTC.

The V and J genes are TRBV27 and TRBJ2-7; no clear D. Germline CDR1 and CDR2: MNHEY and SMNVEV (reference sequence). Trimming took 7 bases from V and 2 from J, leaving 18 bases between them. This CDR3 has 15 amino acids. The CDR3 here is CASTSYTGTAYEQYF. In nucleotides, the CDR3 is TGTGCCAGCACCTCCTACACGGGTACCGCCTACGAGCAGTACTTC.

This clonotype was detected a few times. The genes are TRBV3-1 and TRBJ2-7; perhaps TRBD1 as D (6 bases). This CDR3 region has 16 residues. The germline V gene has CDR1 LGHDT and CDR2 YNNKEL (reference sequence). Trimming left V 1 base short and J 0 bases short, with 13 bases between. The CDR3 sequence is CASSQGGPAASYEQYF. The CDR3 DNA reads TGTGCCAGCAGCCAAGGGGGGCCGGCAGCCTCCTACGAGCAGTACTTC.

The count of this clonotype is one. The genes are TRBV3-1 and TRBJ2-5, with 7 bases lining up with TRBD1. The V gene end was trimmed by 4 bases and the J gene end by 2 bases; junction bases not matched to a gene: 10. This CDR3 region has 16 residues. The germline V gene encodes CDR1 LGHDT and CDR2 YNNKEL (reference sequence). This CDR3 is CASSLYGTVRQETQYF. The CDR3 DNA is TGTGCCAGCAGCCTGTACGGGACAGTAAGACAAGAGACCCAGTACTTC.

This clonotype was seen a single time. CDR3 DNA: TGTGCCAGCTCGGTACAGGACACCTCCTACGAGCAGTACTTC. Translated: CASSVQDTSYEQYF. This chain joins TRBV3-1 and TRBJ2-7, with a tentative D call TRBD1 (5 bases). The V end was cut by 8 bases, the J end by 0 bases, with 14 bases between. Germline V gene data show CDR1 as LGHDT and CDR2 as YNNKEL (reference sequence). This CDR3 is built from 14 residues.

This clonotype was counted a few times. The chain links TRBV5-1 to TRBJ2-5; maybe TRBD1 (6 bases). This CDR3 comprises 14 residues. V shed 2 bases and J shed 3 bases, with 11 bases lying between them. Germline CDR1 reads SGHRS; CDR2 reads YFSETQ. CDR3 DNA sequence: TGCGCCAGCAGCTTTGGGCCAGGGGAAGAGACCCAGTACTTC. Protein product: CASSFGPGEETQYF.

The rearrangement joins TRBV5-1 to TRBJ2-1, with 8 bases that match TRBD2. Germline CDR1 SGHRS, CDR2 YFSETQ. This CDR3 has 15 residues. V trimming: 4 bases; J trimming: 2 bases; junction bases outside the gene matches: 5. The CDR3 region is CASSGAGGTYNEQFF. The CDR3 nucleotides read TGCGCCAGCAGCGGGGCGGGAGGCACCTACAATGAGCAGTTCTTC.